This T cell receptor (beta chain) was captured in a study of blood T cell repertoires in COVID-19. This clone is a singleton in its sample. The CDR3 totals 18 residues. Per germline, CDR1 SGHTA and CDR2 FQGNSA. The ends were cut back, 5 bases at V and 0 bases at J, with 19 bases in the middle. Using immunoSEQ multiplex PCR, the repertoire was profiled, and TCRdb retains in-frame clones only, with some absent. The profile shows 200,000 or so clones, just over 85% of them singletons. The sample comprised peripheral blood. The receptor was isolated from a man older than 75 with acute or convalescent COVID-19. The chain is built from TRBV7-2 and TRBJ2-2; D might be TRBD2 (5 bases). CDR3 sequence: CASSPQFGVRTNTGELFF. Here the CDR3 DNA reads TGTGCCAGCAGCCCACAATTCGGGGTCAGGACGAACACCGGGGAGCTGTTTTTT. The full variable domain, rest sourced from reference TRBV7-2 and TRBJ2-2, is GAGVSQSPSNKVTEKGKDVELRCDPISGHTALYWYRQSLGQGLEFLIYFQGNSAPDKSGLPSDRFSAERTGGSVSTLTIQRTQQEDSAVYLCASSPQFGVRTNTGELFFGEGSRLTVL.